This T cell receptor (beta chain) was found in a study of T cell repertoires and Cas9 in healthy adults. Using immunoSEQ multiplex PCR, the repertoire was profiled, and TCRdb retains in-frame clones only, with some absent. Of 20,000 to 25,000 clones in the sample, 90% were seen once. Trimming cost V 0 bases and J 6 bases, with 11 bases left between them. The CDR3 extends over 14 amino acids. Looked up from germline, CDR1 is MNHNS and CDR2 is SASEGT. Sample: CD4+ effector T cells (CD127+, CD25-, CD137-, CD154-) from PBMCs; culture status not recorded. The receptor comes from a human donor in good health. The J gene is TRBJ1-1, the V gene TRBV6-1; D is perhaps TRBD1 (5 bases). The CDR3, as DNA: TGTGCCAGCAGTGAAGCAGGGGTCCGTCCTGAAGCTTTCTTT. Protein sequence: CASSEAGVRPEAFF.